These 24 T cell receptor beta chains originate from one sample sequenced in a study of blood T cell repertoires in COVID-19. Sequenced by immunoSEQ multiplex PCR; TCRdb stores in-frame clones only, minus some. Of about 270,000 clones listed, approximately 82% are singletons. Sequencing was performed on peripheral blood. These TCRs come from a man older than 75 with acute or convalescent COVID-19.

This chain joins TRBV5-1 and TRBJ2-7; D is perhaps TRBD2 (6 bases). This CDR3 has 13 residues. With 4 bases removed from V and 2 bases from J, the gap between germline ends came to 10 bases. In germline, CDR1 is SGHRS, CDR2 YFSETQ. CDR3 in amino acids: CASSPWGAYEQYF. For the CDR3, the DNA is TGCGCCAGCAGCCCGTGGGGGGCCTACGAGCAGTACTTC.

This clone was seen a single time. The V call is TRBV7-8, the J call TRBJ2-2; a weak D match, TRBD2 (6 bases). This CDR3 has 15 residues. Germline assignment: CDR1 SGHVS and CDR2 FQNEAQ. V lost 5 bases and J 7 bases, leaving 17 bases between the germline ends. The CDR3 sequence is CASSRPSEDGGELFF. Written as DNA, the CDR3 is TGTGCCAGCAGCCGACCTAGCGAAGATGGCGGGGAGCTGTTTTTT.

As DNA, the CDR3 is TGCGCCAGCAGCTTGGCAATAGCGGGGAACAATGAGCAGTTCTTC. This codes for CASSLAIAGNNEQFF. This sequence joins TRBV5-1 and TRBJ2-1, with 8 bases identical to TRBD2. The CDR3 consists of 15 residues. Germline CDR1 is SGHRS and CDR2 is YFSETQ. The junction had 4 bases not matched to a gene; V was cut back by 0 bases and J by 5 bases.

The genes are TRBV5-1 and TRBJ2-1; a weak D match, TRBD2 (5 bases). This CDR3 contains 17 residues. Trimming took off 4 bases at V and 3 bases at J, with 20 bases between the two ends. CDR1 is SGHRS, CDR2 YFSETQ, per germline. In DNA form, the CDR3 reads TGCGCCAGCAGCCCGCTGAGGGAAAAGGTGGGCTACAATGAGCAGTTCTTC. This encodes CASSPLREKVGYNEQFF.

About this clone: Other DNA sequences within the sample encode an identical CDR3. CDR3 region: CASSLGGPQETQYF. The CDR3 DNA follows: TGCGCCAGCAGCTTGGGTGGCCCCCAAGAGACCCAGTACTTC. The chain is built from TRBV5-1 and TRBJ2-5; D is unclear. This CDR3 has 14 residues. Trimming left V 0 bases short and J 1 base short, with 7 bases between. Germline loops: CDR1 SGHRS, CDR2 YFSETQ.

This clone was recorded once. This chain links TRBV11-3 with TRBJ2-7, with D perhaps TRBD1 (5 bases). Trimming took 5 bases from V and 4 from J, leaving 15 bases between them. Germline assignment: CDR1 SGHNT and CDR2 YENEEA. The CDR3 is made up of 14 amino acids. CDR3 DNA sequence: TGTGCCAGCAGCAGGTCGACAGTGGGTTACGAGCAGTACTTC. Amino acid sequence: CASSRSTVGYEQYF.

V usage is TRBV28 and J usage is TRBJ2-2, with TRBD1 matching over 10 bases. CDR1 and CDR2 (germline): MDHEN, SYDVKM. CDR3 length: 14 residues. V gave up 4 bases and J gave up 9 bases; unmatched junction bases: 5. CDR3 nucleotides: TGTGCCAGCAGTTCTGGGACAGGGGATCGGGAGCTGTTTTTT. This translates into CASSSGTGDRELFF.

The rearrangement uses TRBV5-1 and TRBJ2-2; the D gene is possibly TRBD2 (6 bases). The CDR3 extends over 15 amino acids. CDR1 and CDR2 from the germline V gene are SGHRS and YFSETQ. V dropped 4 bases and J dropped 1 base, with 11 bases sitting between them. CDR3 loop: CASSGGLLNTGELFF. In DNA, the CDR3 is TGCGCCAGCAGCGGGGGACTCTTGAACACCGGGGAGCTGTTTTTT. The variable domain in full, with the rest retrieved from reference TRBV5-1 and TRBJ2-2, is KAGVTQTPRYLIKTRGQQVTLSCSPISGHRSVSWYQQTPGQGLQFLFEYFSETQRNKGNFPGRFSGRQFSNSRSEMNVSTLELGDSALYLCASSGGLLNTGELFFGEGSRLTVL.

The chain couples TRBV5-4 to TRBJ1-6; 7 nucleotides line up with TRBD1. The V gene end was trimmed by 2 bases and the J gene end by 7 bases; junction bases not matched to a gene: 3. The CDR3 is 14 residues long. CDR1 and CDR2 from the germline V gene are SGHNT and YYREEE (reference sequence). The CDR3 protein is CASSFQGVNSPLHF. The CDR3 coding sequence is TGTGCCAGCAGCTTTCAGGGGGTCAATTCACCCCTCCACTTT.

The rearrangement uses TRBV5-1 and TRBJ1-2; D not certain. From germline, CDR1 is SGHRS and CDR2 YFSETQ. This CDR3 spans 14 amino acids. V was trimmed by 2 bases and J by 5 bases, leaving 13 bases between them. In DNA, the CDR3 is TGCGCCAGCAGCTTTGACTCCCGTAGTTATGGCTACACCTTC. Translated: CASSFDSRSYGYTF.

This clone was seen more than once but under ten times. The rearrangement joins TRBV10-3 to TRBJ2-2, with a tentative D call TRBD2 (6 bases). Trimming pared 10 bases from V and 0 bases from J, leaving 12 bases between. The CDR3 contains 14 residues. Germline assignment: CDR1 ENHRY and CDR2 SYGVKD. The CDR3 sequence: CATAEGTNTGELFF. Here the CDR3 DNA reads TGTGCCACCGCGGAGGGCACGAACACCGGGGAGCTGTTTTTT.

This chain joins TRBV20-1 and TRBJ2-7; 9 bases are a match to TRBD1. CDR3 length: 14 amino acids. Per the germline V gene, CDR1 is DFQATT and CDR2 is SNEGSKA (reference sequence). Trimming took 3 bases from V and 5 from J; bases not matched to a gene: 8. CDR3 DNA sequence: TGCAGTGCTAGTACGGACAGGGGTGTCAACGAGCAGTACTTC. Its translation: CSASTDRGVNEQYF.

The chain joins TRBV6-4 to TRBJ2-3; no clear D gene. Germline V gene data show CDR1 as MRHNA and CDR2 as SNTAGT. Deletions cut 3 bases from V and 7 bases from J, with 14 bases between. The CDR3 length is 14 residues. This chain's CDR3 is CASSEFSGVYTQYF. Written as DNA, the CDR3 is TGTGCCAGCAGTGAATTCTCAGGTGTTTATACGCAGTATTTT.

This rearrangement joins TRBV5-4 to TRBJ2-2, with D perhaps matching TRBD1 (5 bases). Germline loops: CDR1 SGHNT, CDR2 YYREEE (reference sequence). V lost 3 bases and J lost 6, with 6 bases in between. The CDR3 spans 12 residues. The CDR3 region is CASSYRSGELFF. The CDR3, as DNA: TGTGCCAGCAGCTACAGGTCCGGGGAGCTGTTTTTT.

This chain connects TRBV6-1 to TRBJ1-3; the D gene is possibly TRBD1 (6 bases). This CDR3 comprises 14 residues. Trimming stripped 3 bases from V and 4 bases from J, with 10 bases between. The germline V gene has CDR1 MNHNS and CDR2 SASEGT. The CDR3 sequence: CASSEHRAGNTIYF. CDR3 sequence (DNA): TGTGCCAGCAGTGAGCACAGGGCGGGAAACACCATATATTTT.

The gene calls are TRBV14 and TRBJ1-1; TRBD1 aligns across 10 bases. J was trimmed by 8 bases and V by 0 bases; bases with no gene match: 6. The CDR3 spans 15 residues. Germline CDR1 is SGHDN and CDR2 is FVKESK. As DNA, the CDR3 is TGTGCCAGCAGCCAAGAGAGACAGGGGGCGCGGGAAGCTTTCTTT. Encoded protein: CASSQERQGAREAFF.

Turning to this clone: Other DNA variants within this sample encode the same CDR3. This chain joins TRBV18 and TRBJ2-7, with TRBD2 as a possible D gene (5 bases). The V gene's germline CDR1 is KGHSH and CDR2 LQKENI. This CDR3 is 15 amino acids long. Trimming cost V 3 bases and J 0 bases, with 12 bases left between them. CDR3 sequence (DNA): TGTGCCAGCTCACCGGAAACGGGATCCTCCTACGAGCAGTACTTC. Amino acid sequence: CASSPETGSSYEQYF.

V usage is TRBV5-1 and J usage is TRBJ1-5, with D tentatively TRBD1 (5 bases). The ends were cut back, 4 bases at V and 4 bases at J, with 15 bases in the middle. The CDR3 is 15 amino acids. CDR1 is SGHRS and CDR2 is YFSETQ in the germline V gene. CDR3: CASSLGVGGNQPQHF. The CDR3 nucleotides are TGCGCCAGCAGCCTGGGAGTTGGGGGGAATCAGCCCCAGCATTTT.

This clone was seen only once. This chain uses TRBV2 with TRBJ1-5, with D possibly matching TRBD1 (6 bases). The CDR3 extends over 14 amino acids. V was pared by 7 bases and J by 8 bases, with 18 bases between. The germline CDR1 and CDR2 sequences are SNHLY and FYNNEI. CDR3 in DNA: TGTGCCAGCAATTCGGTTGGCAGGGGTGAGCCCCAGCATTTT. This gives the protein CASNSVGRGEPQHF.

This clone was found a few times. J is TRBJ1-5 and V is TRBV18; D gene unclear. The CDR3 has 14 residues. Looked up from germline, CDR1 is KGHSH and CDR2 is LQKENI. V was clipped by 3 bases and J by 3 bases, with 9 bases between them. CDR3 in DNA: TGTGCCAGCTCACCCTCAGGTGACAATCAGCCCCAGCATTTT. Amino acids: CASSPSGDNQPQHF.

The chain carries TRBV5-1 and TRBJ2-2, with 11 bases lining up with TRBD1. CDR3 size: 16 residues. The V segment lost 2 bases and the J segment 7 bases; nucleotides outside the gene matches: 7. CDR1 is SGHRS, CDR2 YFSETQ, per germline. CDR3 in DNA: TGCGCCAGCAGCTTCAATGGACAGGGGGCTATCGGGGAGCTGTTTTTT. Translated, it gives CASSFNGQGAIGELFF. Variable domain in full (rest from reference TRBV5-1 and TRBJ2-2): KAGVTQTPRYLIKTRGQQVTLSCSPISGHRSVSWYQQTPGQGLQFLFEYFSETQRNKGNFPGRFSGRQFSNSRSEMNVSTLELGDSALYLCASSFNGQGAIGELFFGEGSRLTVL.

The V call is TRBV5-1, the J call TRBJ1-2; no clear D. Germline CDR1 is SGHRS and CDR2 is YFSETQ. Trimming left V 3 bases short and J 4 bases short, with 19 bases between. This CDR3 spans 16 amino acids. CDR3 sequence: CASSSQWGGGSYGYTF. CDR3 in DNA: TGCGCCAGCAGCTCACAATGGGGTGGAGGATCCTATGGCTACACCTTC.

This clone was counted once. In nucleotides, the CDR3 is TGTGCCAGCAGTCCGATTCCCGGTGGGCGGGGCTCCTACGAGCAGTACTTC. Protein product: CASSPIPGGRGSYEQYF. The chain combines TRBV27 with TRBJ2-7; D might be TRBD2 (6 bases). The CDR3 consists of 17 residues. V was trimmed by 5 bases and J by 0 bases, leaving 20 bases between them. Germline assignment: CDR1 MNHEY and CDR2 SMNVEV (reference sequence).

This chain uses TRBV18 with TRBJ1-3; 8 bases are a match to TRBD1. Germline-derived CDR1 and CDR2 are KGHSH and LQKENI. The CDR3 sequence is 17 residues long. V lost 0 bases, J lost 0 bases, and 4 bases stayed unmatched. CDR3 DNA: TGTGCCAGCTCACCACCGACAGGGGCTAACTCTGGAAACACCATATATTTT. Its protein is CASSPPTGANSGNTIYF.